The rows below give T cell receptor beta chains drawn from one sample of a study of Graves' ophthalmopathy and Graves' hyperthyroidism. From the multiplex PCR reads, TCRdb called clonotypes with MiXCR, one entry per CDR3 protein. This sample has about 400,000 distinct CDR3 sequences, with about 18% found just once. The specimen sequenced was peripheral blood. These TCRs come from a woman between 18 and 29 years old with Graves' ophthalmopathy. CDR3s leave out the opening cysteine and the closing phenylalanine or tryptophan. D genes are given only for firm matches. Expanded clones are given a class, and other clones once, few, many or no size at all.

- TRBJ1-1 many TRBV6-5 ASNLKGVNTEAF
TRBD1 TRBJ2-5 - TRBV30 AWSLSGTGVSGTQY
TRBD2 TRBJ2-5 many TRBV12-3/TRBV12-4 ASSSPLAGGVETQY
TRBD2 TRBJ2-5 many TRBV6-1 ASREAGGAETQY
TRBD1 TRBJ1-2 many TRBV5-1 ASSLGDRAY
- TRBJ1-1 many TRBV12-5 ASAPGRGTEAF
- TRBJ1-1 many TRBV2 ASSEGRSGTLNTEAF
- TRBJ1-6 many TRBV10-1 ASSDAWDSPLH
- TRBJ2-2 many TRBV9 ASNSGQLNTGELF
- TRBJ1-1 many TRBV6-1 ASSEGASGTEAF
- TRBJ2-4 many TRBV6-1 ASSDEERDNQNIQY
- TRBJ2-7 many TRBV6-5 ASSYHGETYEQY
- TRBJ2-7 many TRBV7-2 ASSLDWGREQY
TRBD2 TRBJ2-7 many TRBV6-2/TRBV6-3 ASSYSLAGVQY
TRBD1 TRBJ1-6 many TRBV7-2 ASSLGLGQGVSPLH
- TRBJ2-7 many TRBV11-2 ASSLTRVPVREQY
TRBD1 TRBJ1-1 - TRBV7-2 ASSYTGTGAGEAF
- TRBJ1-1 - TRBV12-3/TRBV12-4 ASSFGGWTEAF
TRBD1 TRBJ2-7 - TRBV6-1 ASTTDRVAYEQY
- TRBJ2-7 many TRBV6-5 ASQKGIEYEQY
- TRBJ1-1 many TRBV7-8 ASSFFRGGNTEAF
- TRBJ1-3 many TRBV20-1 SVGSGNTIY
- TRBJ1-2 many TRBV5-4 ASSGKGQRYGYT
- TRBJ1-6 many TRBV19 ASSPGGSYNSPLH
- TRBJ2-5 many TRBV6-5 ASSYLLGETQY
- TRBJ2-7 many TRBV9 ASSAAVGPFGEQY
- TRBJ1-5 many TRBV11-2 ASSLSAGWSNQPQH
- TRBJ1-2 many TRBV28 ASSVEGALYGYT
TRBD1 TRBJ2-7 many TRBV18 ASLEDRIQGEQY
- TRBJ1-1 - TRBV6-1 ASRSGGIGGRTEAF
TRBD1 TRBJ1-1 many TRBV12-3/TRBV12-4 ASSFWGQGRPEAF
TRBD1 TRBJ1-1 many TRBV27 ASSLSQGAGAF
- TRBJ2-5 - TRBV24-1 ATRGEGQGQETQY
- TRBJ2-7 many TRBV28 ASSRDDYYEQY
- TRBJ1-1 many TRBV7-2 ASSSRGHTEAF
TRBD2 TRBJ2-5 - TRBV7-2 ASSLRAAGGPFEETQY
- TRBJ1-1 many TRBV7-2 ASSFFRDTEAF
- TRBJ1-1 once TRBV28 ASSWPNTEAF
- TRBJ2-7 many TRBV6-5 ASSYGGISYEQY
- TRBJ2-7 - TRBV12-3/TRBV12-4 ASSLAVGGYEQY
- TRBJ2-7 many TRBV6-5 ASSYGSRGSGEQY
TRBD1 TRBJ1-3 many TRBV20-1 SARELRMGDSETLGNTIY
TRBD1 TRBJ1-1 many TRBV19 ASRWGQGFTEAF
- TRBJ2-4 many TRBV30 AWTPGGEYIQY
- TRBJ2-7 many TRBV7-9 ATRKRASSSISDEQY